A single sample gave rise to the 16 T cell receptor beta chains below, sequenced in a study of shared clonotypes between healthy human individuals. Profiled with immunoSEQ multiplex PCR; TCRdb holds only in-frame clones, not every one. The table includes approximately 2,300,000 clones, around 90% detected once. Sequencing used naive CD4+ T cells from PBMCs. Stated subset: CD45RA+ positively selected. The receptors originated from a man aged 18 to 29 in good health. Some clones in this sample may be carry-over from other donors' samples.

This clone came up once. The V gene is TRBV18, the J gene TRBJ2-2; no reliable D call. Trimming took off 4 bases at V and 8 bases at J, with 8 bases between the two ends. Germline V gene sequence: CDR1 KGHSH, CDR2 LQKENI. The CDR3 length is 12 residues. The CDR3 nucleotides read TGTGCCAGCTCACTTGATCATGGGGAGCTGTTTTTT. It is translated as CASSLDHGELFF. Full variable domain (outside the CDR3, taken from reference TRBV18 and TRBJ2-2): NAGVMQNPRHLVRRRGQEARLRCSPMKGHSHVYWYRQLPEEGLKFMVYLQKENIIDESGMPKERFSAEFPKEGPSILRIQQVVRGDSAAYFCASSLDHGELFFGEGSRLTVL.

The chain employs TRBV7-3 and TRBJ2-1; D might be TRBD1 or TRBD2, each matching 6 bases. Trimming stripped 5 bases from V and 2 bases from J, with 16 bases between. Germline V lookup: CDR1 SGHTA, CDR2 FQGTGA. There are 16 residues in the CDR3. CDR3 loop: CASSVTGAGTYNEQFF. CDR3 bases: TGTGCCAGCAGCGTGACGGGGGCGGGGACCTACAATGAGCAGTTCTTC.

CDR3 residues: CASSFWTENYGYTF. CDR3 coding DNA: TGTGCCAGTAGTTTCTGGACAGAGAACTATGGCTACACCTTC. The V gene is TRBV19, the J gene TRBJ1-2, with D maybe TRBD1 (6 bases). Germline V gene sequence: CDR1 LNHDA, CDR2 SQIVND (reference sequence). Trimming removed 5 bases at V and 2 bases at J, with 12 bases between. The CDR3 has 14 amino acids.

The chain joins TRBV28 to TRBJ2-7; a possible D gene is TRBD2 (7 bases). This CDR3 region has 15 residues. Looked up from germline, CDR1 is MDHEN and CDR2 is SYDVKM. The V gene lost 7 bases and the J gene lost 3 bases, with 19 bases spanning the gap. CDR3 region: CASKVAGAQGYEQYF. The CDR3, as DNA: TGTGCCAGCAAAGTCGCGGGGGCCCAGGGCTACGAGCAGTACTTC.

The chain uses TRBV4-2 and TRBJ2-7; 10 bases are shared with TRBD2. V was clipped by 4 bases and J by 0 bases; unmatched bases: 3. The CDR3 extends over 15 amino acids. The germline gives CDR1 LGHNA, CDR2 YNFKEQ. The CDR3: CASSRKREGSYEQYF. The DNA for the CDR3 is TGTGCCAGCAGCCGCAAGCGGGAGGGCTCCTACGAGCAGTACTTC.

Comment on this clone: The same CDR3 arises from other DNA sequences in this sample as well. The gene calls are TRBV9 and TRBJ1-5; no clear D. The CDR3 is made up of 15 amino acids. Trimming shortened V by 2 bases and J by 1 base, and 10 bases separated the two germline ends. CDR1 and CDR2 (germline): SGDLS, YYNGEE. The CDR3 region has the DNA TGTGCCAGCAGCGTTGGACCGAACAGCAATCAGCCCCAGCATTTT. This gives the protein CASSVGPNSNQPQHF.

The chain is built from TRBV7-9 and TRBJ1-1; maybe TRBD1 (5 bases). The V end lost 0 bases, the J end lost 7 bases, and 9 bases lay between the germline ends. Germline V gene lookup returns CDR1 SEHNR and CDR2 FQNEAQ (reference sequence). The CDR3 has 13 residues. The CDR3: CASSLASGFEAFF. The CDR3 DNA sequence: TGTGCCAGCAGCTTAGCGTCAGGGTTTGAAGCTTTCTTT.

The chain combines TRBV7-2 with TRBJ1-5; no reliable D call. Germline V CDR1 and CDR2: SGHTA, FQGNSA. Trimming took 2 bases from V and 5 from J, leaving 7 bases between them. The CDR3 totals 13 residues. The DNA for the CDR3 is TGTGCCAGCAGCTTAAACGAGGATCAGCCCCAGCATTTT. This sequence encodes CASSLNEDQPQHF.

V and J are TRBV7-3 and TRBJ2-2; a possible D gene is TRBD2 (6 bases). The CDR3 loop spans 17 amino acids. CDR1 is SGHTA, CDR2 FQGTGA, per germline. Trimming took off 5 bases at V and 0 bases at J, with 16 bases between the two ends. This CDR3 reads CASSPQGRPTNTGELFF. CDR3 nucleotides: TGTGCCAGCAGCCCCCAAGGGAGGCCGACGAACACCGGGGAGCTGTTTTTT.

The V gene is TRBV5-1, the J gene TRBJ1-2; D gene unclear. The germline CDR1 and CDR2 sequences are SGHRS and YFSETQ. Trimming stripped 0 bases from V and 4 bases from J, with 16 bases between. The CDR3 covers 16 residues. The CDR3 DNA reads TGCGCCAGCAGCTTGGCCTATGGGGTATCTTCCTATGGCTACACCTTC. Amino acid sequence: CASSLAYGVSSYGYTF.

In regard to this clone: A read error may account for a junction end that differs from germline. V and J are TRBV5-1 and TRBJ2-1; possibly TRBD1 for D (6 bases). The CDR3 runs 14 residues. Germline CDR1 is SGHRS and CDR2 is YFSETQ. The CDR3 sequence: CASSLDLNRDTGVF. The CDR3 DNA reads as TGCGCCAGCAGCCTGGACCTAAACCGGGACACTGGAGTCTTC.

The gene calls are TRBV6-5 and TRBJ2-7; 8 bases align to TRBD1. J was trimmed by 0 bases and V by 2 bases; bases with no gene match: 3. The CDR3 has 15 amino acids. Germline values: CDR1 MNHEY, CDR2 SVGAGI. The CDR3 DNA reads as TGTGCCAGCAGTTACATAGGACAGGGCTCCTACGAGCAGTACTTC. Residues: CASSYIGQGSYEQYF.

The chain couples TRBV7-2 to TRBJ2-3; possibly TRBD1 or TRBD2 for D (5 bases each). This CDR3 is built from 15 residues. V lost 4 bases to trimming and J lost 0 bases, with 11 bases between them. Per the germline V gene, CDR1 is SGHTA and CDR2 is FQGNSA. The CDR3 here is CASSSAGASTDTQYF. In DNA, the CDR3 is TGTGCCAGCAGCTCCGCCGGGGCGAGCACAGATACGCAGTATTTT.

The chain carries TRBV5-1 and TRBJ1-4; no clear D. CDR1 and CDR2 (germline): SGHRS, YFSETQ. Trimming shortened V by 0 bases and J by 4 bases, and 7 bases separated the two germline ends. This CDR3 has 14 residues. The CDR3 sequence is CASSLEADNEKLFF. In DNA form, the CDR3 reads TGCGCCAGCAGCTTGGAGGCCGATAATGAAAAACTGTTTTTT.

The chain carries TRBV11-3 and TRBJ2-3; possibly TRBD2 for D (6 bases). This CDR3 is built from 14 residues. V lost 6 bases and J lost 4, with 14 bases in between. Germline loops: CDR1 SGHNT, CDR2 YENEEA. The CDR3 loop reads CASRAGGSSDTQYF. The CDR3 DNA reads TGTGCCAGCAGGGCCGGGGGATCGTCAGATACGCAGTATTTT.

This clone was seen just once. The V gene is TRBV29-1, the J gene TRBJ2-3; 14 bases agree with TRBD2. V dropped 5 bases and J dropped 0; count of bases not matched to a gene: 7. The CDR3 spans 17 residues. CDR1 SQVTM and CDR2 ANQGSEA come from the germline V gene. In DNA form, the CDR3 reads TGCAGCGTTCAAGCCGGGACTAGCGGGAGAAGCACAGATACGCAGTATTTT. Translated, it gives CSVQAGTSGRSTDTQYF.